Following are 32 T cell receptor beta chains from one sample sequenced in a study of preoperative IRX-2 immunotherapy in early breast cancer. Stated treatment: preoperative locoregional IRX-2 cytokine immunotherapy. Measured with immunoSEQ multiplex PCR; TCRdb has only the in-frame clones, and not every one. In the table there are around 30,000 clones, 75% to 80% of which are singletons. The material was lymph node tissue, obtained before IRX-2 immunotherapy. These receptors were collected from a human donor with breast cancer.

V and J are TRBV19 and TRBJ1-1; D is undetermined. V gave up 7 bases and J gave up 2 bases, with 14 bases separating them. The germline gives CDR1 LNHDA, CDR2 SQIVND (reference sequence). The CDR3 extends over 14 amino acids. This chain's CDR3 is CASTPMTHNTEAFF. In nucleotides, the CDR3 is TGTGCCAGTACTCCGATGACACATAACACTGAAGCTTTCTTT. Combining the CDR3 with reference TRBV19 and TRBJ1-1 gives the whole variable domain DGGITQSPKYLFRKEGQNVTLSCEQNLNHDAMYWYRQDPGQGLRLIYYSQIVNDFQKGDIAEGYSVSREKKESFPLTVTSAQKNPTAFYLCASTPMTHNTEAFFGQGTRLTVV.

V is TRBV6-8 and J is TRBJ1-1; D not certain. Trimming pared 2 bases from V and 6 bases from J, leaving 13 bases between. This CDR3 is built from 14 residues. From germline, CDR1 is MNHGY and CDR2 SAAAGT. The CDR3 DNA is TGTGCCAGCAGTTACCCGGGGATGGGCGCTGAAGCTTTCTTT. This sequence encodes CASSYPGMGAEAFF.

This chain links TRBV10-2 with TRBJ1-5; 8 nucleotides align to TRBD1. V gave up 8 bases and J gave up 2 bases; unmatched junction bases: 2. CDR1 and CDR2 (germline): WSHSY, SAAADI. The CDR3 spans 13 residues. For the CDR3, the DNA is TGCGCCAGCGCAGGGGGCCGCAATCAGCCCCAGCATTTT. Protein: CASAGGRNQPQHF.

V and J are TRBV29-1 and TRBJ1-2; D perhaps matches TRBD1 (6 bases). V was shortened by 3 bases and J by 1 base, with 15 bases between the two germline ends. This CDR3 is built from 15 residues. Germline lookup yields CDR1 SQVTM and CDR2 ANQGSEA. The chain's CDR3 is CSVEGETGLNYGYTF. The CDR3 nucleotides are TGCAGCGTTGAGGGGGAGACAGGTCTTAACTATGGCTACACCTTC.

The chain couples TRBV7-4 to TRBJ2-5; TRBD2 matches at 7 bases. V lost 3 bases to trimming and J lost 7 bases; unmatched junction nucleotides: 11. The length of the CDR3 is 15 residues. CDR1 and CDR2 (germline): SGHVT, SQSDAQ. CDR3 amino acids: CASSLGGSGLRTQYF. The CDR3, as DNA: TGTGCCAGCAGCTTGGGAGGGTCGGGCTTGAGGACCCAGTACTTC.

CDR3 nucleotide sequence: TGCGCCAGCAGTGAGTTCCGGACAGGGGAGACCGGGGAGCTGTTTTTT. This gives the protein CASSEFRTGETGELFF. V usage is TRBV10-2 and J usage is TRBJ2-2; 9 positions match TRBD1. The CDR3 totals 16 residues. With V trimmed by 1 base and J by 5 bases, 5 bases remained unmatched. Germline V lookup: CDR1 WSHSY, CDR2 SAAADI.

The chain has TRBV1 and TRBJ1-2; the D call TRBD1 from the table was never checked on the DNA. TRBV1 is a listed pseudogene. The CDR3 is 16 residues long. CDR3 loop: CASSQDLHREFDGYTF. In DNA, the CDR3 is TGCGCCAGCAGCCAAGATTTACACAGGGAATTCGATGGCTACACCTTC.

The genes are TRBV11-3 and TRBJ2-5; D call uncertain. This CDR3 is 14 amino acids long. V lost 5 bases, J lost 4 bases, and 14 bases lay in between. CDR1 and CDR2 (germline): SGHNT, YENEEA. The CDR3 sequence: CASSRVGSPETQYF. CDR3 in DNA: TGTGCCAGCAGCCGCGTGGGATCCCCAGAGACCCAGTACTTC.

This clone was seen more than once but under ten times. This chain connects TRBV12-2 to TRBJ2-6; the D call of TRBD1 is as the table states it, not checked on the DNA. TRBV12-2 is shown as a pseudogene. The CDR3 runs 16 residues. The DNA of the CDR3 is TGTGCCACCCATACAGGGTTAGGCTCTGGGGCCAACGTCCTGACTTTC. It codes for CATHTGLGSGANVLTF.

The V and J genes are TRBV6-8 and TRBJ1-2, with 7 positions matching TRBD1. Germline V gives CDR1 MNHGY, CDR2 SAAAGT. The CDR3 extends over 14 amino acids. With V trimmed by 6 bases and J by 4 bases, 8 bases remained unmatched. CDR3: CASRVTGVGYGYTF. CDR3 DNA: TGTGCCAGCAGAGTCACAGGGGTTGGCTATGGCTACACCTTC.

To note about this clone: At one boundary the junction diverges from the germline segment, which might be a read error. This rearrangement joins TRBV11-3 to TRBJ2-5, with D possibly matching TRBD2 (6 bases). The CDR3 totals 18 residues. Germline V gene lookup returns CDR1 SGHNT and CDR2 YENEEA. CDR3 bases: TGTGCTAGCAGCTTGCCGATCCGACAAGGAGGGTACCAAGAGACCCAGTACTTC. Protein sequence: CASSLPIRQGGYQETQYF.

The genes are TRBV29-1 and TRBJ2-7; TRBD1 is a possible D gene (6 bases). The CDR3 is 14 amino acids. The germline V gene encodes CDR1 SQVTM and CDR2 ANQGSEA. Trimming took off 6 bases at V and 0 bases at J, with 15 bases between the two ends. The CDR3 region is CSVVIRTASYEQYF. The DNA for the CDR3 is TGCAGCGTAGTTATCCGGACAGCCTCCTACGAGCAGTACTTC.

V gene TRBV11-3 combines with J gene TRBJ1-3; D gene ambiguous. The CDR3 runs to 17 residues. V dropped 1 base and J dropped 0 bases, with 13 bases sitting between them. Per the germline V gene, CDR1 is SGHNT and CDR2 is YENEEA. The CDR3 DNA reads as TGTGCCAGCAGCTTAGGGGTGCTCGCAGACTCTGGAAACACCATATATTTT. The encoded protein is CASSLGVLADSGNTIYF.

The chain has TRBV10-1 and TRBJ2-4; 8 positions match TRBD1. CDR3 length equals 14 residues. Per the germline V gene, CDR1 is WNHNN and CDR2 is SYGVQD (reference sequence). The junction had 10 bases not matched to a gene; V was cut back by 9 bases and J by 6 bases. CDR3 protein: CASHIRDRRNIQYF. In DNA form, the CDR3 reads TGCGCCAGTCATATAAGGGACAGGCGAAACATTCAGTACTTC.

The V and J genes are TRBV19 and TRBJ1-3; D unclear. CDR1 and CDR2 (germline): LNHDA, SQIVND (reference sequence). Trimming pared 7 bases from V and 1 base from J, leaving 11 bases between. This CDR3 spans 14 amino acids. CDR3 bases: TGTGCCAGTATCCCCCGGGGATCTGGAAACACCATATATTTT. This translates into CASIPRGSGNTIYF.

This rearrangement joins TRBV28 to TRBJ1-4; D is undetermined. V dropped 3 bases and J dropped 0 bases, with 8 bases sitting between them. The CDR3 totals 15 residues. CDR1 and CDR2 (germline): MDHEN, SYDVKM. For the CDR3, the DNA is TGTGCCAGCAGTTTCTCGAGGCCAACTAATGAAAAACTGTTTTTT. This codes for CASSFSRPTNEKLFF.

This clone was counted between two and nine times. V usage is TRBV19 and J usage is TRBJ1-3; D not certain. Per germline, CDR1 LNHDA and CDR2 SQIVND (reference sequence). Trimming stripped 5 bases from V and 0 bases from J, with 14 bases between. The CDR3 has 16 amino acids. The CDR3 reads CASSRYSSSSGNTIYF. In DNA form, the CDR3 reads TGTGCCAGTAGTCGGTACTCTTCAAGCTCTGGAAACACCATATATTTT.

The CDR3 bases are TGTGCCAGTAGCCAGACCCTCAATGAAAAACTGTTTTTT. This translates into CASSQTLNEKLFF. This chain connects TRBV19 to TRBJ1-4; D is undetermined. Germline CDR1 is LNHDA and CDR2 is SQIVND (reference sequence). The V gene lost 6 bases and the J gene lost 5 bases, with 10 bases spanning the gap. The CDR3 has 13 amino acids.

The chain carries TRBV7-8 and TRBJ2-5; TRBD2 is a possible D gene (5 bases). The CDR3 covers 13 residues. CDR1 is SGHVS, CDR2 FQNEAQ, per germline. V lost 2 bases to trimming and J lost 9 bases, with 13 bases between them. In DNA form, the CDR3 reads TGTGCCAGCAGCTTATCCGGGGTCGCCTCCCAGTACTTC. This encodes CASSLSGVASQYF.

This clone was seen a single time. V is TRBV19 and J is TRBJ2-2; 7 nucleotides agree with TRBD2. CDR1 and CDR2 (germline): LNHDA, SQIVND (reference sequence). V trimming: 9 bases; J trimming: 3 bases; junction bases outside the gene matches: 13. The CDR3 is made up of 16 amino acids. DNA of the CDR3: TGTGCCAGCTCCTCGCGGAGGGCGGGGGACACCGGGGAGCTGTTTTTT. Amino acids: CASSSRRAGDTGELFF. The entire variable domain, with the rest obtained from reference TRBV19 and TRBJ2-2, is as follows: DGGITQSPKYLFRKEGQNVTLSCEQNLNHDAMYWYRQDPGQGLRLIYYSQIVNDFQKGDIAEGYSVSREKKESFPLTVTSAQKNPTAFYLCASSSRRAGDTGELFFGEGSRLTVL.

The gene calls are TRBV6-8 and TRBJ1-2, with D possibly matching TRBD1 (6 bases). The CDR3 sequence is 14 residues long. V was trimmed by 10 bases and J by 7 bases, leaving 22 bases between them. From germline, CDR1 is MNHGY and CDR2 SAAAGT. The CDR3 bases are TGTGCCATCACTCTCGACGGGACATCCCTTGGCTACACCTTC. Translation gives CAITLDGTSLGYTF.

The chain links TRBV7-1 to TRBJ1-6; D is ambiguous. TRBV7-1 is designated an ORF whose function remains uncertain. The CDR3 length is 14 residues. The V end lost 5 bases, the J end lost 10 bases, and 15 bases lay between the germline ends. This chain's CDR3 is CASSIDWVMSPLHF. The CDR3 nucleotides read TGTGCCAGCAGCATTGATTGGGTCATGTCACCCCTCCACTTT.

The chain links TRBV23-1 to TRBJ1-2, with TRBD1 as a possible D gene (6 bases). TRBV23-1 is known as an ORF, though its function is uncertain. Trimming took 6 bases from V and 7 from J, leaving 15 bases between them. The CDR3 sequence is 13 residues long. CDR3 in amino acids: CASSLSLGAGYTF. CDR3 bases: TGCGCCAGCAGCCTCAGTTTGGGGGCTGGCTACACCTTC.

The V call is TRBV29-1, the J call TRBJ1-1; D call uncertain. The V gene lost 6 bases and the J gene lost 3 bases, with 26 bases spanning the gap. The CDR3 runs to 17 residues. Germline loops: CDR1 SQVTM, CDR2 ANQGSEA. This chain's CDR3 is CSVARNLLVGVDTEAFF. The CDR3 bases are TGCAGCGTCGCCCGTAACCTACTTGTCGGGGTGGACACTGAAGCTTTCTTT.

The V and J genes are TRBV2 and TRBJ1-4; D perhaps matches TRBD1 (6 bases). The CDR3 consists of 16 residues. Deletions cut 5 bases from V and 3 bases from J, with 16 bases between. Germline loops: CDR1 SNHLY, CDR2 FYNNEI. CDR3 in amino acids: CASSSRGPGANEKLFF. CDR3 sequence (DNA): TGTGCCAGCAGTAGCCGGGGCCCAGGGGCTAATGAAAAACTGTTTTTT.

There are a few counts of this clone. This rearrangement joins TRBV7-1 to TRBJ2-6; the D gene could be TRBD1 or TRBD2 (5 bases each). TRBV7-1 is filed as an ORF, its function uncertain. The CDR3 totals 16 residues. Between the trimmed V and J ends, which lost 4 bases and 2 bases, there was a span of 12 bases. CDR3 sequence (DNA): TGTGCCAGCAGCTTACCACAGGAGGCTGGGGCCAACGTCCTGACTTTC. This translates into CASSLPQEAGANVLTF.

J is TRBJ1-1 and V is TRBV6-8, with TRBD1 matching 8 bases. Per germline, CDR1 MNHGY and CDR2 SAAAGT. Germline trimming cut 10 bases from V and 0 bases from J; bases unmatched to any gene: 4. The CDR3 runs to 13 residues. DNA for the CDR3: TGTGCCACCTCGACAGGGGTGAACACTGAAGCTTTCTTT. It yields the protein CATSTGVNTEAFF.

This chain joins TRBV30 and TRBJ1-6; a weak D match, TRBD1 (5 bases). The CDR3 extends over 15 amino acids. The germline V gene has CDR1 GTSNPN and CDR2 SVGIG (reference sequence). V was pared by 0 bases and J by 9 bases, with 15 bases between. CDR3 amino acids: CAWSVPGRRGSPLHF. CDR3 bases: TGTGCCTGGAGTGTACCAGGGCGGAGGGGTTCACCCCTCCACTTT. The full variable domain, rest sourced from reference TRBV30 and TRBJ1-6, is SQTIHQWPATLVQPVGSPLSLECTVEGTSNPNLYWYRQAAGRGLQLLFYSVGIGQISSEVPQNLSASRPQDRQFILSSKKLLLSDSGFYLCAWSVPGRRGSPLHFGNGTRLTVT.

The chain couples TRBV11-3 to TRBJ1-1; D call uncertain. Trimming left V 2 bases short and J 0 bases short, with 7 bases between. This CDR3 region has 14 residues. Germline CDR1 SGHNT, CDR2 YENEEA. CDR3: CASSLRPLNTEAFF. The CDR3, as DNA: TGTGCCAGCAGCTTAAGACCCTTGAACACTGAAGCTTTCTTT.

J is TRBJ2-1 and V is TRBV28; D remains ambiguous. V was shortened by 11 bases and J by 0 bases, with 20 bases between the two germline ends. This CDR3 contains 16 residues. Germline CDR1 and CDR2: MDHEN and SYDVKM. In DNA form, the CDR3 reads TGTGCCGCAATCCCCGTTCGGAGCAGCTCCTACAATGAGCAGTTCTTC. Amino acid sequence: CAAIPVRSSSYNEQFF.

This clone was recorded a few times. The J gene is TRBJ1-1, the V gene TRBV6-8; no reliable D call. CDR3 length: 17 residues. Trimming shortened V by 0 bases and J by 6 bases, and 20 bases separated the two germline ends. The V gene's germline CDR1 is MNHGY and CDR2 SAAAGT. DNA for the CDR3: TGTGCCAGCAGTTACTCTTCCGTCCTACCACCTGTACCTGAAGCTTTCTTT. Amino acids: CASSYSSVLPPVPEAFF.

The CDR3 here is CASSYSGTTTDTQYF. The CDR3 nucleotides are TGTGCCAGCAGTTACTCTGGTACAACCACAGATACGCAGTATTTT. V gene TRBV6-8 combines with J gene TRBJ2-3, with unresolved D. CDR3 size: 15 residues. V shed 0 bases and J shed 2 bases, with 9 bases lying between them. Germline CDR1 MNHGY, CDR2 SAAAGT.